This T cell receptor (beta chain) comes out of a study of T-cell reconstitution after alpha-beta-depleted transplantation in children. Per germline, CDR1 DFQATT and CDR2 SNEGSKA (reference sequence). With 2 bases removed from V and 6 bases from J, the gap between germline ends came to 11 bases. The CDR3 extends over 12 amino acids. Molecular barcoding with unique molecular identifiers was used for the TCRbeta library. TCRdb analysed the PCR reads with MiXCR anew, one entry per CDR3 protein. The repertoire consists of around 600,000 distinct CDR3 sequences, with roughly a tenth occurring once and the leading ten covering around 4%. This clonotype was seen repeatedly, ten times or more.

The material was PBMCs from the stem cell graft donor, obtained from the stem cell graft. The rearrangement joins TRBV20-1 to TRBJ2-7, with D hard to call. The receptor was isolated from a human donor who donated a stem cell graft to a child with acute myeloid leukemia. CDR3 sequence: CSARLRVGEQYF. The CDR3 DNA reads as TGCAGTGCTAGATTAAGGGTTGGCGAGCAGTACTTC.